These 9 T cell receptor gamma chains came from one sample sequenced in a study of Vδ1+ human thymocytes (dated by TCRdb to 2017 to 2018). Paper-wide results and their limitations: The thymic TRG and TRD repertoires appeared highly polyclonal, with Gaussian CDR3 length distributions, in contrast to the oligoclonal repertoires of peripheral blood.

Sequenced on an Illumina MiSeq. RNA extraction was performed with the RNeasy mini kit, and reverse transcription was done with Superscript III. CDR3 amplicons were produced by multiplex PCR using pooled V-gene forward primers and a constant-region reverse primer with Illumina adaptor overhangs. The public reads were reprocessed by TCRdb using CATT, and rows of matching DNA were later combined. Here the sample has 25,000 to 35,000 gamma-chain clones; about a fifth occur a single time. Less than 2% of the sample lies in the top ten. Their antigens are not known. Source material: Vdelta1+ gamma-delta thymocytes from the thymus. In the paper's terms, the cell subset or site label means: FACS-sorted CD3+ TCRalphabeta- TCRVdelta1+ TCRVdelta2- thymocytes. Receptor source: a boy less than two years old who had congenital heart surgery.

The chain links TRGV5 to TRGJ1 or TRGJ2. V was pared by 0 bases and J by 5 bases, with 7 bases of the junction left unmatched. Germline V lookup: CDR1 VINAFY, CDR2 YDVSNSKD. CDR3 length equals 14 residues. The CDR3 sequence is CATWDRPMNYKKLF. The CDR3 bases are TGTGCCACCTGGGACAGGCCTATGAATTATAAGAAACTCTTT.

This rearrangement joins TRGV3 to TRGJ1 or TRGJ2. The CDR3 runs to 13 residues. The V segment lost 3 bases and the J segment 6 bases; nucleotides outside the gene matches: 8. Germline CDR1 reads VTNTFY; CDR2 reads YDVSTARD (reference sequence). The CDR3 DNA sequence: TGTGCCACCTGGGACGGTCTAGTTTATAAGAAACTCTTT. Translating gives CATWDGLVYKKLF.

On this clone: The same CDR3 arises from other DNA sequences in this sample as well. V usage is TRGV2 and J usage is TRGJ1 or TRGJ2. The CDR3 spans 15 residues. Germline CDR1 EGSNGY, CDR2 YDSYNSKV. Trimming took 0 bases from V and 3 from J; bases not matched to a gene: 8. The CDR3 region is CATWDGPRRYYKKLF. CDR3 nucleotide sequence: TGTGCCACCTGGGACGGGCCGCGCCGTTATTATAAGAAACTCTTT.

This clone appeared a few times. The V and J genes are TRGV8 and TRGJP1. The CDR3 spans 13 residues. With V trimmed by 1 base and J by 6 bases, 2 bases remained unmatched. The germline V gene encodes CDR1 VENAVY and CDR2 YDSYNSRV. Here the CDR3 DNA reads TGTGCCACCTGGGATAGTCCTGGTTGGTTCAAGATATTT. Its protein product is CATWDSPGWFKIF.

About this clone itself: Other DNA variants within this sample encode the same CDR3. This chain joins TRGV4 and TRGJ1 or TRGJ2. V gave up 2 bases and J gave up 7 bases; unmatched junction bases: 5. Germline V gives CDR1 EGSTGY, CDR2 YDSYTSSV. The CDR3 covers 12 residues. The CDR3 reads CATWDVRYKKLF. DNA for the CDR3: TGTGCCACCTGGGATGTGCGGTATAAGAAACTCTTT.

This clone was detected a few times. Different DNA sequences within this sample yield the same CDR3. The rearrangement joins TRGV2 to TRGJP2. CDR1 EGSNGY and CDR2 YDSYNSKV come from the germline V gene. V was pared by 0 bases and J by 11 bases, with 3 bases of the junction left unmatched. There are 12 residues in the CDR3. The CDR3 region is CATWDGDWIKTF. As DNA, the CDR3 is TGTGCCACCTGGGACGGGGACTGGATCAAGACGTTT.

This clone showed up just a few times. The rearrangement links TRGV9 to TRGJ1 or TRGJ2. This CDR3 contains 14 residues. Trimming at V came to 0 bases and at J to 4 bases, leaving 6 bases not matched to a gene. Germline CDR1 GITISATS, CDR2 ISYDGTV (reference sequence). The CDR3 loop reads CALWEVIGYYKKLF. DNA for the CDR3: TGTGCCTTGTGGGAGGTGATAGGCTATTATAAGAAACTCTTT.

The chain is built from TRGV5 and TRGJ1 or TRGJ2. Germline CDR1 and CDR2: VINAFY and YDVSNSKD. V gave up 1 base and J gave up 16 bases; unmatched junction bases: 7. The CDR3 spans 10 residues. This CDR3 reads CATWDSFWLF. In DNA form, the CDR3 reads TGTGCCACCTGGGACAGTTTTTGGCTCTTT.

The rearrangement links TRGV9 to TRGJ1 or TRGJ2. Germline CDR1 reads GITISATS; CDR2 reads ISYDGTV (reference sequence). The CDR3 sequence is 15 residues long. V gave up 0 bases and J gave up 5 bases; unmatched junction bases: 10. In nucleotides, the CDR3 is TGTGCCTTGTGGGAGGTGCAAGGATTGGATTATAAGAAACTCTTT. Its translation is CALWEVQGLDYKKLF.